These 23 T cell receptor beta chains originate from one sample sequenced in a study of T cell repertoires in cytomegalovirus infection. Their target antigens are unknown. TCRdb reprocessed the reads with MiXCR, giving one entry per CDR3 protein. The data hold some 220,000 distinct CDR3 sequences, with about 40% observed a single time. Source: CD8+ T cells from cultured PBMCs, taken from culture after CMV antigen stimulation. Source of these receptors: a human donor in good health (CMV status not recorded). Some clones in this sample may be carry-over from other donors' samples.

The chain links TRBV11-3 to TRBJ2-3, with D unclear. V dropped 1 base and J dropped 5 bases, with 4 bases sitting between them. CDR1 and CDR2 (germline): SGHNT, YENEEA. CDR3 size: 12 residues. The CDR3 is CASSLVGDTQYF. CDR3 bases: TGTGCCAGCAGCTTAGTCGGAGATACGCAGTATTTT.

This clonotype has more than one count but fewer than ten. The chain carries TRBV7-6 and TRBJ2-5; D remains ambiguous. In germline, CDR1 is SGHVS, CDR2 FNYEAQ. The V end lost 3 bases, the J end lost 3 bases, and 8 bases lay between the germline ends. There are 13 residues in the CDR3. CDR3 coding DNA: TGTGCCAGCAGCTTGCCTGGGGAAGAGACCCAGTACTTC. Its translation: CASSLPGEETQYF.

This chain links TRBV7-9 with TRBJ2-5; D could derive from TRBD1 or TRBD2 (5 bases each). V shed 4 bases and J shed 5 bases, with 17 bases lying between them. The CDR3 sequence is 15 residues long. CDR1 and CDR2 from the germline V gene are SEHNR and FQNEAQ (reference sequence). The CDR3 DNA reads TGTGCCAGCAGCTCCCCGGGATCCAGGGAGGAGACCCAGTACTTC. This gives the protein CASSSPGSREETQYF.

This clonotype was seen only once. V gene TRBV13 combines with J gene TRBJ2-1; 9 bases align to TRBD2. The germline V gene has CDR1 PRHDT and CDR2 FYEKMQ (reference sequence). The CDR3 extends over 16 amino acids. Trimming cost V 3 bases and J 0 bases; bases outside gene matches: 3. The CDR3 nucleotides are TGTGCCAGCAGCTTCCTTAGCGGGAGCTCCTACAATGAGCAGTTCTTC. Its protein is CASSFLSGSSYNEQFF.

The V and J genes are TRBV6-5 and TRBJ1-2, with 8 bases matching TRBD1. The CDR3 runs 15 residues. V shed 4 bases and J 3 bases; nucleotides not matched to a gene: 7. Per germline, CDR1 MNHEY and CDR2 SVGAGI. The CDR3 loop is CASSFSGTGDYGYTF. The DNA of the CDR3 is TGTGCCAGCAGTTTCTCAGGGACAGGCGACTATGGCTACACCTTC.

The chain is built from TRBV10-3 and TRBJ2-6; D is unresolved. The CDR3 has 16 residues. V lost 5 bases, J lost 0 bases, and 11 bases lay in between. The germline V gene has CDR1 ENHRY and CDR2 SYGVKD. In DNA, the CDR3 is TGTGCCATCAGTTCAACACTACCCTCTGGGGCCAACGTCCTGACTTTC. This sequence encodes CAISSTLPSGANVLTF.

V is TRBV27 and J is TRBJ2-1; D not certain. Trimming removed 7 bases at V and 2 bases at J, with 9 bases between. Germline V gives CDR1 MNHEY, CDR2 SMNVEV (reference sequence). This CDR3 is 13 amino acids long. The CDR3 nucleotides read TGTGCCAGCATCTCTACAGCCTACAATGAGCAGTTCTTC. This encodes CASISTAYNEQFF.

The chain has TRBV24-1 and TRBJ2-2, with 8 bases matching TRBD1. In germline, CDR1 is KGHDR, CDR2 SFDVKD. CDR3 length: 13 amino acids. The V and J ends lost 10 bases and 5 bases, in that order; junction bases with no gene match: 5. The CDR3 bases are TGTGCCACTACTAGACAGGGGACCGGGGAGCTGTTTTTT. Protein sequence: CATTRQGTGELFF.

The chain recombines TRBV20-1 with TRBJ2-1; 7 nucleotides align to TRBD2. The germline V gene encodes CDR1 DFQATT and CDR2 SNEGSKA (reference sequence). After removal of 3 bases from V and 5 bases from J, the junction contained 10 bases not matched to a gene. This CDR3 has 15 amino acids. CDR3 nucleotides: TGCAGTGCTAGTGGGTGGCGGGAGCACCACAATGAGCAGTTCTTC. Amino acid sequence: CSASGWREHHNEQFF.

Here the CDR3 DNA reads TGTGCCAGTAGTAAACAGGAGACCTACAATGAGCAGTTCTTC. This encodes CASSKQETYNEQFF. This sequence joins TRBV19 and TRBJ2-1; D might be TRBD1 (5 bases). Deletions cut 4 bases from V and 2 bases from J, with 9 bases between. Germline CDR1 is LNHDA and CDR2 is SQIVND (reference sequence). This CDR3 has 14 amino acids.

This clonotype was recorded a few times. The chain uses TRBV11-1 and TRBJ2-3; possibly TRBD1 for D (5 bases). CDR3 length: 15 amino acids. CDR1 and CDR2 from the germline V gene are SGHAT and FQDESV (reference sequence). The V end was cut by 4 bases, the J end by 1 base, with 12 bases between. In DNA, the CDR3 is TGTGCCAGCAGCTACGCCAGACAGCGCACAGATACGCAGTATTTT. Translation gives CASSYARQRTDTQYF.

The chain recombines TRBV27 with TRBJ2-7; TRBD1 might be the D (6 bases). The V end lost 10 bases, the J end lost 4 bases, and 14 bases lay between the germline ends. This CDR3 region has 12 residues. Germline CDR1 reads MNHEY; CDR2 reads SMNVEV (reference sequence). The CDR3 protein is CATKRGQYEQYF. In DNA, the CDR3 is TGTGCCACCAAGAGGGGACAATACGAGCAGTACTTC.

The chain employs TRBV7-2 and TRBJ1-2; unclear D gene. Trimming removed 4 bases from V and 4 bases from J, with 7 bases in between. The CDR3 loop spans 12 amino acids. In germline, CDR1 is SGHTA, CDR2 FQGNSA. The CDR3 sequence: CASSSEVYGYTF. The CDR3 DNA reads as TGTGCCAGCAGCTCTGAGGTCTATGGCTACACCTTC. The entire variable domain, with the rest obtained from reference TRBV7-2 and TRBJ1-2, is as follows: GAGVSQSPSNKVTEKGKDVELRCDPISGHTALYWYRQSLGQGLEFLIYFQGNSAPDKSGLPSDRFSAERTGGSVSTLTIQRTQQEDSAVYLCASSSEVYGYTFGSGTRLTVV.

The chain carries TRBV18 and TRBJ1-1; 11 bases map to TRBD1. Germline lookup yields CDR1 KGHSH and CDR2 LQKENI. The J segment lost 7 bases and the V segment lost 8 bases, leaving 6 bases of the junction unmatched. The CDR3 totals 13 residues. The CDR3 region has the DNA TGTGCCAGCCTCCGGACAGGGGGCGTTGAAGCTTTCTTT. Amino acids: CASLRTGGVEAFF.

J is TRBJ1-1 and V is TRBV12-3 or TRBV12-4, with D hard to call. The CDR3 is 14 amino acids. V was cut by 3 bases and J by 3 bases, with 11 bases left in between. The CDR3 here is CASSFEGLHTEAFF. The DNA for the CDR3 is TGTGCCAGCAGTTTTGAGGGTTTGCACACTGAAGCTTTCTTT.

The chain carries TRBV12-3 or TRBV12-4 and TRBJ1-1; possible D gene TRBD1, 5 bases. This CDR3 spans 17 amino acids. The V end was cut by 6 bases, the J end by 5 bases, with 25 bases between. Here the CDR3 DNA reads TGTGCCAGCAGCTGGCTAACGTTGGACAAGGGGTGGACTGAAGCTTTCTTT. Protein sequence: CASSWLTLDKGWTEAFF.

Written as DNA, the CDR3 is TGTGCCAGCAGCTCGACTAGCGGGAACGAGCAGTACTTC. Protein sequence: CASSSTSGNEQYF. The chain joins TRBV7-3 to TRBJ2-7; 11 bases line up with TRBD2. J was trimmed by 5 bases and V by 4 bases; bases with no gene match: 1. CDR1 and CDR2 from the germline V gene are SGHTA and FQGTGA. The CDR3 totals 13 residues. The variable domain in full, completed from reference TRBV7-3 and TRBJ2-7, reads GAGVSQTPSNKVTEKGKYVELRCDPISGHTALYWYRQSLGQGPEFLIYFQGTGAADDSGLPNDRFFAVRPEGSVSTLKIQRTERGDSAVYLCASSSTSGNEQYFGPGTRLTVT.

The J gene is TRBJ1-2, the V gene TRBV5-5, with D possibly being TRBD1 (6 bases). Between the trimmed V and J ends, which lost 4 bases and 6 bases, there was a span of 13 bases. Germline CDR1 reads SGHKS; CDR2 reads YYEKEE (reference sequence). This CDR3 spans 13 amino acids. The CDR3 is CASSPGGGNGYTF. The CDR3 region has the DNA TGTGCCAGCAGCCCCGGAGGGGGAAATGGCTACACCTTC.

This clonotype was seen more than once but under ten times. This sequence joins TRBV27 and TRBJ2-7; the D gene is possibly TRBD1 (6 bases). Trimming took off 1 base at V and 2 bases at J, with 12 bases between the two ends. CDR1 is MNHEY, CDR2 SMNVEV, per germline (reference sequence). The CDR3 contains 15 residues. The CDR3 reads CASSLYGRGPYEQYF. The CDR3 DNA reads TGTGCCAGCAGTTTATACGGCAGGGGACCCTACGAGCAGTACTTC.

The gene calls are TRBV9 and TRBJ2-7; D may be TRBD2 (6 bases). V shed 4 bases and J shed 0 bases, with 11 bases lying between them. Germline V CDR1 and CDR2: SGDLS, YYNGEE. This CDR3 region has 14 residues. The CDR3 DNA is TGTGCCAGCAGCTCGGGACTTATCTCCTACGAGCAGTACTTC. It specifies CASSSGLISYEQYF.

This clonotype has only a few counts. The V gene is TRBV19, the J gene TRBJ2-1, with TRBD2 identical over 7 bases. Germline trimming cut 3 bases from V and 2 bases from J; bases unmatched to any gene: 4. The CDR3 is 15 residues long. Germline values: CDR1 LNHDA, CDR2 SQIVND (reference sequence). The CDR3 here is CASSILLAPYNEQFF. As DNA, the CDR3 is TGTGCCAGTAGTATCTTACTAGCGCCCTACAATGAGCAGTTCTTC.

V and J are TRBV10-3 and TRBJ1-1, with 7 bases that match TRBD1. This CDR3 has 15 residues. Germline CDR1 and CDR2: ENHRY and SYGVKD. V lost 2 bases and J lost 8; bases outside the gene matches: 11. The CDR3 DNA reads TGTGCCATCAGTGAGCAGAACAGGGGCCCGGGAGAAGCTTTCTTT. Encoded protein: CAISEQNRGPGEAFF.

This clonotype was found many times. The rearrangement links TRBV6-1 to TRBJ2-3; D possibly matches TRBD1 or TRBD2 (5 bases each). With 1 base removed from V and 2 bases from J, the gap between germline ends came to 10 bases. The CDR3 is 15 amino acids. The V gene's germline CDR1 is MNHNS and CDR2 SASEGT. CDR3 nucleotide sequence: TGTGCCAGCAGTGAAGACGTCGGGACCACAGATACGCAGTATTTT. Its translation: CASSEDVGTTDTQYF.